This T cell receptor (beta chain) appears in the sequencing data of a study of cytotoxic CD8 clonotypes in ibrutinib-treated CLL. Looking at the study overall: Productive templates averaged about 250,000 per sample, and productive rearrangements about 89,000.

This clone has only a few counts. The method was immunoSEQ multiplex PCR; TCRdb's version includes in-frame clones alone and lacks a portion of them. The table records about 21,000 clones, over 70% of them present only once. V lost 3 bases, J lost 4 bases, and 9 bases stayed unmatched. Germline V gene lookup returns CDR1 GTSNPN and CDR2 SVGIG (reference sequence). The CDR3 has 16 amino acids. This sequence originates from a human donor with chronic lymphocytic leukemia. Sequenced material: PBMCs, taken before ibrutinib treatment. This chain uses TRBV30 with TRBJ1-3; TRBD1 matches at 10 bases. The CDR3 DNA reads TGTGCCTGGAGACGGGTGACAGGGGGCGCGGGAAACACCATATATTTT. Its protein is CAWRRVTGGAGNTIYF.